Following are 13 T cell receptor beta chains from one sample sequenced in a study of response to subunit inactivated influenza vaccine. TCRdb analysed the RT-PCR reads with MiXCR anew, one entry per CDR3 protein. The table shows 530,000 or so distinct CDR3 sequences, with 12% occurring only once. Sequenced here: PBMCs from blood, sampled on the day of vaccination. The receptors here all came from a man aged 50 to 59 who received an inactivated influenza vaccine.

The chain combines TRBV27 with TRBJ2-3, with a weak D call TRBD2 (5 bases). The CDR3 totals 15 residues. Trimming pared 2 bases from V and 4 bases from J, leaving 13 bases between. The germline CDR1 and CDR2 sequences are MNHEY and SMNVEV (reference sequence). This CDR3 is CASSLGTERADTQYF. The CDR3, as DNA: TGTGCCAGCAGTTTAGGAACAGAGAGGGCAGATACGCAGTATTTT.

The rearrangement uses TRBV7-9 and TRBJ2-2, with 8 positions matching TRBD2. CDR1 is SEHNR, CDR2 FQNEAQ, per germline (reference sequence). The CDR3 totals 16 residues. V was clipped by 8 bases and J by 5 bases; unmatched bases: 13. CDR3 sequence: CASRTGSGSWTGELFF. The CDR3 DNA follows: TGTGCCAGCCGGACGGGGAGCGGGAGTTGGACCGGGGAGCTGTTTTTT.

The genes are TRBV6-2 or TRBV6-3 and TRBJ2-1, with 10 bases that match TRBD1. This CDR3 is 16 amino acids long. With 5 bases clipped from V and 4 bases from J, the junction kept 8 bases outside the gene matches. Germline V gene sequence: CDR1 MNHEY, CDR2 SVGEGT. The CDR3: CASSTPRQGAYNEQFF. The CDR3 coding sequence is TGTGCCAGCAGTACGCCAAGACAGGGGGCGTACAATGAGCAGTTCTTC.

The V call is TRBV6-5, the J call TRBJ2-1; no clear D gene. V was shortened by 10 bases and J by 8 bases, with 12 bases between the two germline ends. The V gene's germline CDR1 is MNHEY and CDR2 SVGAGI. The CDR3 spans 11 residues. CDR3 bases: TGTGCCACCCGGTCCGGTGATGAGCAGTTCTTC. Translated: CATRSGDEQFF.

This clonotype was observed a few times. The chain recombines TRBV7-2 with TRBJ2-7; 14 bases fit TRBD2. The germline V gene has CDR1 SGHTA and CDR2 FQGNSA. This CDR3 comprises 17 residues. V lost 5 bases to trimming and J lost 3 bases; unmatched junction nucleotides: 9. DNA for the CDR3: TGTGCCAGCAGCCCCCCAGGACTAGCGGGAGGATACTACGAGCAGTACTTC. Translating it yields CASSPPGLAGGYYEQYF.

CDR3 amino acids: CSAPRVGGGYNEQFF. CDR3 bases: TGCAGTGCCCCTAGGGTAGGGGGGGGCTACAATGAGCAGTTCTTC. The V and J genes are TRBV20-1 and TRBJ2-1, with a tentative D call TRBD2 (7 bases). CDR3 length equals 15 residues. V gave up 6 bases and J gave up 3 bases, with 18 bases separating them. Per germline, CDR1 DFQATT and CDR2 SNEGSKA (reference sequence).

This clonotype came up many times. The V call is TRBV4-2, the J call TRBJ2-7; TRBD2 is a possible D gene (5 bases). The germline V gene encodes CDR1 LGHNA and CDR2 YNFKEQ. Trimming pared 3 bases from V and 0 bases from J, leaving 21 bases between. The CDR3 contains 18 residues. Here the CDR3 reads CASSHLLKTSGNSYEQYF. CDR3 coding DNA: TGTGCCAGCAGCCATCTTCTTAAAACAAGCGGAAACTCCTACGAGCAGTACTTC.

The table lists this clonotype with a few counts. The genes are TRBV29-1 and TRBJ2-7; 7 bases are shared with TRBD1. Unmatched junction bases numbered 10, after V lost 5 bases and J lost 9 bases. Germline lookup yields CDR1 SQVTM and CDR2 ANQGSEA. The CDR3 totals 12 residues. The chain's CDR3 is CSVRVTGSGQYF. The CDR3 DNA follows: TGCAGCGTTCGAGTGACAGGGTCTGGGCAGTACTTC.

The V gene is TRBV20-1, the J gene TRBJ2-2; TRBD2 agrees at 10 bases. V shed 6 bases, J shed 1 base, and the junction held 5 bases outside the gene matches. Per germline, CDR1 DFQATT and CDR2 SNEGSKA (reference sequence). The CDR3 extends over 15 amino acids. CDR3 sequence: CSATRLAGNTGELFF. In DNA, the CDR3 is TGCAGTGCCACAAGACTAGCGGGGAACACCGGGGAGCTGTTTTTT.

The chain carries TRBV4-3 and TRBJ1-1; D gene unclear. Germline CDR1 is LGHNA and CDR2 is YSLEER. The CDR3 covers 15 residues. V gave up 0 bases and J gave up 7 bases, with 15 bases separating them. The DNA of the CDR3 is TGCGCCAGCAGCCAAGAAGTAGGGTCCTTTCTTGAAGCTTTCTTT. It yields the protein CASSQEVGSFLEAFF.

This clonotype was seen only a few times. The chain combines TRBV6-2 or TRBV6-3 with TRBJ2-7; D is unresolved. Trimming stripped 1 base from V and 3 bases from J, with 7 bases between. This CDR3 region has 13 residues. Germline V CDR1 and CDR2: MNHEY, SVGEGT. CDR3 residues: CASSYYGGYEQYF. CDR3 nucleotide sequence: TGTGCCAGCAGTTACTACGGCGGCTACGAGCAGTACTTC.

This clonotype was counted between two and nine times. The rearrangement joins TRBV29-1 to TRBJ1-1, with D uncertain. The germline V gene has CDR1 SQVTM and CDR2 ANQGSEA. V was pared by 7 bases and J by 1 base, with 13 bases between. The CDR3 length is 13 residues. The CDR3 DNA reads as TGCAGCGCCTGTTCGGGTCAGAACACTGAAGCTTTCTTT. This translates into CSACSGQNTEAFF.

This clonotype was counted only a few times. The chain is built from TRBV6-2 or TRBV6-3 and TRBJ2-2; D is ambiguous. Trimming pared 5 bases from V and 1 base from J, leaving 8 bases between. The CDR3 consists of 14 residues. Per germline, CDR1 MNHEY and CDR2 SVGEGT. CDR3: CASSANLNTGELFF. The CDR3 DNA reads as TGTGCCAGCAGTGCCAATCTGAACACCGGGGAGCTGTTTTTT.